This T cell receptor (beta chain) was captured by sequencing in a study of neoadjuvant anti-PD-1 for oral cavity cancer. Study context: Patients without progression received a fourth nivolumab dose around day 43, then surgical resection on days 50-56. Study-level points and caveats: With three patients per group, TCR findings need larger cohorts.

The CDR3 has 15 residues. Germline CDR1 is SGHRS and CDR2 is YFSETQ. V gave up 3 bases and J gave up 0 bases; unmatched junction bases: 6. Cohort: HPV-negative, locally advanced oral cavity squamous cell carcinoma patients. Analysis of PBMCs was direct, with no culture step. Comments on this clone: Its cognate antigen is unknown.

The protocol was immunoSEQ multiplex PCR, while the TCRdb copy is restricted to in-frame clones and leaves out a portion. The data show around 16,000 clones, about three fifths seen once. The source is a person aged 40 to 85 with oral cavity squamous cell carcinoma. The chain is built from TRBV5-1 and TRBJ2-7; the match to TRBD2 covers 7 bases. Sequenced material: PBMCs, taken before nivolumab (anti-PD-1) treatment. CDR3 DNA: TGCGCCAGCAGCTCGGCTAGCGGCAGCTCCTACGAGCAGTACTTC. It codes for CASSSASGSSYEQYF.